Listed below are T cell receptor beta chains from one sample, sequenced in a study of T cell responses to AZD1222 COVID-19 vaccine. The repertoire was sequenced with immunoSEQ multiplex PCR; TCRdb's copy has only in-frame clones and lacks some. The sample holds under 150,000 clones, around 83% seen once. Sequencing was performed on peripheral blood, taken on day 0 of MenACWY control vaccination. The receptors here all came from an adult in good health. The CDR3 runs from the conserved cysteine through the conserved F or W. D genes are given only for firm matches. A row's size may be missing; if present it is once, few, many or a size class.

CDR3 length,J gene,clone size,V gene,D gene,CDR3 protein,CDR3 DNA
13,TRBJ1-1,once,TRBV12-3/TRBV12-4,-,CASSSGVLRLAFF,TGTGCCAGCAGTTCCGGGGTATTGAGGTTGGCTTTCTTT
18,TRBJ1-2,-,TRBV12-2,-,CASRLGGRISGGFYGYTF,TGTGCAAGTCGCTTAGGAGGTAGAATTTCAGGCGGCTTCTATGGCTACACCTTC
14,TRBJ2-7,-,TRBV10-1,-,CASSESTGLQVQYF,TGCGCCAGCAGTGAGTCGACGGGGCTCCAGGTGCAGTACTTC
15,TRBJ1-4,-,TRBV10-2,-,CASSEPGQGDEKLFF,TGCGCCAGCAGTGAGCCTGGACAAGGGGATGAAAAACTGTTTTTT
12,TRBJ2-2,-,TRBV6-5,TRBD2,CGSGAHTGELFF,TGCGGTAGCGGGGCGCACACCGGGGAGCTGTTTTTT
12,TRBJ1-2,-,TRBV5-4,-,CASSGGAGGYTF,TGTGCCAGCAGCGGCGGGGCGGGTGGCTACACCTTC
15,TRBJ2-4,-,TRBV6-5,-,CASLNPLVTKNIQYF,TGTGCCAGCCTTAATCCCTTAGTAACCAAAAACATTCAGTACTTC
16,TRBJ1-6,-,TRBV7-8,TRBD1,CASSEYGTGSHSPLHF,TGTGCCAGCAGCGAATACGGGACAGGGAGTCATTCACCCCTCCACTTT
14,TRBJ1-1,-,TRBV5-1,-,CASSLNAGEAEAFF,TGCGCCAGCAGCTTGAATGCAGGGGAAGCTGAAGCTTTCTTT
12,TRBJ2-5,few,TRBV30,TRBD2,CAWSVTGGTQYF,TGTGCCTGGAGTGTGACGGGAGGGACCCAGTACTTC
18,TRBJ2-2,-,TRBV24-1,-,CATSPGSAGVLNTGELFF,TGTGCCACCAGCCCCGGGAGTGCTGGGGTGTTGAACACCGGGGAGCTGTTTTTT
13,TRBJ1-1,few,TRBV5-1,TRBD1,CASRQGLNTEAFF,TGCGCCAGCAGACAGGGGTTGAACACTGAAGCTTTCTTT
17,TRBJ1-5,-,TRBV4-2,TRBD1,CASSPFFRQGNNQPQHF,TGTGCCAGCAGCCCCTTTTTTAGACAGGGGAACAATCAGCCCCAGCATTTT
14,TRBJ1-2,-,TRBV6-5,-,CASSIPNAPWGYTF,TGTGCCAGCAGTATTCCGAATGCCCCCTGGGGCTACACCTTC
16,TRBJ1-4,once,TRBV11-3,-,CASSSPWTTRGEKLFF,TGTGCCAGCAGCTCCCCGTGGACAACCCGCGGTGAAAAACTGTTTTTT
16,TRBJ2-6,-,TRBV11-2,TRBD1,CASSSHTGAGANVLTF,TGTGCCAGCAGCTCACATACAGGGGCCGGGGCCAACGTCCTGACTTTC
15,TRBJ2-5,-,TRBV7-6,-,CASSLERAPQETQYF,TGTGCCAGCAGCTTAGAACGAGCACCGCAAGAGACCCAGTACTTC
13,TRBJ1-1,-,TRBV6-5,-,CASKESNGGEAFF,TGTGCCAGCAAGGAATCGAATGGGGGTGAAGCTTTCTTT
14,TRBJ1-2,-,TRBV4-1,-,CASSVSQGDYGYTF,TGCGCCAGCAGCGTCTCACAGGGAGATTATGGCTACACCTTC
17,TRBJ1-5,-,TRBV5-8,-,CASSILLGDVSNQPQHF,TGTGCCAGCAGCATCCTTCTCGGGGACGTTAGCAATCAGCCCCAGCATTTT
16,TRBJ1-3,-,TRBV9,-,CASSLGPSHSGNTIYF,TGTGCCAGCAGCCTCGGGCCTTCCCACTCTGGAAACACCATATATTTT
14,TRBJ1-4,-,TRBV27,-,CASSSWVANEKLFF,TGTGCCAGCAGTTCCTGGGTTGCAAATGAAAAACTGTTTTTT
17,TRBJ2-5,-,TRBV4-2,TRBD2,CASSQGTLAGGLETQYF,TGTGCCAGCAGCCAGGGGACGCTAGCGGGGGGACTAGAGACCCAGTACTTC
14,TRBJ1-2,-,TRBV20-1,-,CSASPPLVPYGYTF,TGCAGTGCTAGTCCCCCCCTGGTACCCTATGGCTACACCTTC
13,TRBJ1-1,many,TRBV6-5,-,CASSYAGNTEAFF,TGTGCCAGCAGTTACGCGGGGAACACTGAAGCTTTCTTT
14,TRBJ1-2,-,TRBV7-2,-,CASGLNGGSYGYTF,TGTGCCAGCGGCTTAAATGGGGGTAGCTATGGCTACACCTTC
14,TRBJ1-6,-,TRBV18,-,CASSPPGRNGALHF,TGTGCCAGCTCACCCCCGGGACGGAACGGGGCCCTCCACTTT
16,TRBJ2-3,-,TRBV7-9,-,CASSSPRVSGTDTQYF,TGTGCCAGCAGCTCACCCAGGGTGTCTGGCACAGATACGCAGTATTTT
12,TRBJ1-2,-,TRBV5-6,-,CASSLGDYGYTF,TGTGCCAGCAGCTTGGGGGACTATGGCTACACCTTC
15,TRBJ1-1,-,TRBV5-1,-,CASSVYGVGDTEAFF,TGCGCCAGCAGCGTCTACGGGGTGGGGGACACTGAAGCTTTCTTT
17,TRBJ2-3,few,TRBV19,TRBD2,CASSGRTSGGLGDTQYF,TGTGCCAGTAGTGGCCGAACTAGCGGGGGGCTCGGGGATACGCAGTATTTT
14,TRBJ1-1,-,TRBV3-1/TRBV3-2,TRBD1,CASSDRGGGTEAFF,TGTGCCAGCAGCGACAGGGGCGGGGGCACTGAAGCTTTCTTT
15,TRBJ2-3,-,TRBV4-2,-,CASSQDSLAQIKQYF,TGTGCCAGCAGCCAAGATAGTTTAGCACAGATAAAGCAGTATTTT
19,TRBJ2-2,-,TRBV5-5,-,CASSSSSLVHATNTGELFF,TGTGCCAGCAGCTCCTCAAGTTTGGTACACGCTACGAACACCGGGGAGCTGTTTTTT
14,TRBJ2-1,-,TRBV7-8,-,CASSSTEGRNEQFF,TGTGCCAGCAGCTCGACAGAGGGCCGCAATGAGCAGTTCTTC
15,TRBJ2-4,-,TRBV5-8,TRBD2,CASSPTGGGERIQYF,TGTGCCAGCAGCCCAACGGGGGGAGGGGAACGCATTCAGTACTTC
16,TRBJ1-1,-,TRBV5-1,-,CASSLQWWARGTEAFF,TGCGCCAGCAGCCTCCAGTGGTGGGCGCGTGGGACTGAAGCTTTCTTT
15,TRBJ2-6,-,TRBV11-2,-,CASSFNSQSANVLTF,TGTGCCAGCAGCTTTAACAGCCAGAGTGCCAACGTCCTGACTTTC
13,TRBJ1-5,-,TRBV19,-,CATLGGYNQPQHF,TGTGCCACCCTGGGGGGGTACAATCAGCCCCAGCATTTT
13,TRBJ1-4,few,TRBV24-1,-,CATSDTANEKLFF,TGTGCCACCAGTGATACGGCTAATGAAAAACTGTTTTTT
15,TRBJ1-4,-,TRBV27,-,CASSLSVGTGEKLFF,TGTGCCAGCAGTTTATCCGTCGGGACGGGGGAAAAACTGTTTTTT
15,TRBJ2-3,-,TRBV21-1,-,CASSHNEGTPDTQYF,TGTGCCAGCAGCCACAATGAGGGGACGCCAGATACGCAGTATTTT